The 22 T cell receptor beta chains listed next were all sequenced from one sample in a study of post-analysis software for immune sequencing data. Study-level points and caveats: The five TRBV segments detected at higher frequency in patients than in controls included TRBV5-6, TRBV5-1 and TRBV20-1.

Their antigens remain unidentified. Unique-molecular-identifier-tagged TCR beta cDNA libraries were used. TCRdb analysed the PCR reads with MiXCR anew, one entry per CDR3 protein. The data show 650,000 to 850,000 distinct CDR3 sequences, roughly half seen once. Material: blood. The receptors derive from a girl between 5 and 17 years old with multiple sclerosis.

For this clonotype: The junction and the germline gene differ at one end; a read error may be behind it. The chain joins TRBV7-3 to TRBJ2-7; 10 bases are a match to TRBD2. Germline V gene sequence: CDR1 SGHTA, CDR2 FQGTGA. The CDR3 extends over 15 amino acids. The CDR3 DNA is TGTGCCAGCAGCTTAAATGGACTAGCGGCCTATGAGCAGTACTTC. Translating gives CASSLNGLAAYEQYF.

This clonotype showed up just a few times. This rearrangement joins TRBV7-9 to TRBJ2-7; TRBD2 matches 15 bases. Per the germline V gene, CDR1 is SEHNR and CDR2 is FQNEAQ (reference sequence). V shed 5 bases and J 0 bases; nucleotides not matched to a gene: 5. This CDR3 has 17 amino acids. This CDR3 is CASSGGTSGRSSYEQYF. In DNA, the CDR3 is TGTGCCAGCAGCGGCGGGACTAGCGGGAGGAGCTCCTACGAGCAGTACTTC.

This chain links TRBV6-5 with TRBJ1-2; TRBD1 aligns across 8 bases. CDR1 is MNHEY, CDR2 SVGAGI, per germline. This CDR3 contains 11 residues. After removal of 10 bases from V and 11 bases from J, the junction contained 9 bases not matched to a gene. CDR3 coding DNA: TGTGCCACCTCTGGACAGGGTGGTTACACCTTC. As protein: CATSGQGGYTF.

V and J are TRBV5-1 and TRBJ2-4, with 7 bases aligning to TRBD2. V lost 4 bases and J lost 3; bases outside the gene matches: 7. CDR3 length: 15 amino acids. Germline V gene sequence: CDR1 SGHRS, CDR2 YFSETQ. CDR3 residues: CASSPSGGNKNIQYF. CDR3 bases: TGCGCCAGCAGCCCTAGCGGAGGCAACAAAAACATTCAGTACTTC.

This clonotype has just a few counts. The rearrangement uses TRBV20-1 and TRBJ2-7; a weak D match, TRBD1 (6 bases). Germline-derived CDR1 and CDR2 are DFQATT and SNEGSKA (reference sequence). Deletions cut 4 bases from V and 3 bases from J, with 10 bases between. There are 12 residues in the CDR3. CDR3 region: CSATDSYYEQYF. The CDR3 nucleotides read TGCAGTGCTACGGACAGCTACTACGAGCAGTACTTC.

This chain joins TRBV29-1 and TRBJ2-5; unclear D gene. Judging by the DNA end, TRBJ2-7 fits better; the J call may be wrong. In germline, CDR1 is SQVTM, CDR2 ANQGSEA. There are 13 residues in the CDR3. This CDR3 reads CSVARRHNYEQYF. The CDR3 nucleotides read TGCAGCGTTGCAAGGAGACATAACTACGAGCAGTACTTC.

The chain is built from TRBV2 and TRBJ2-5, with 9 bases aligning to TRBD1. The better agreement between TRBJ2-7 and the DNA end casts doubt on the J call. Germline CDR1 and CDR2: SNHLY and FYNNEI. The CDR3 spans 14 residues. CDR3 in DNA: TGTGCCAGCAATCCCGGGACAGGGACCTACGAGCAGTACTTC. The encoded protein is CASNPGTGTYEQYF.

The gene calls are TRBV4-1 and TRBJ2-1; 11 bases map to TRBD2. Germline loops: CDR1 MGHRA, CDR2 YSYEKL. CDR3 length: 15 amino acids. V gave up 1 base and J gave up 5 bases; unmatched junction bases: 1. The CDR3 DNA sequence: TGCGCCAGCAGCCAAGTGACTAGCGGGGACAATGAGCAGTTCTTC. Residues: CASSQVTSGDNEQFF.

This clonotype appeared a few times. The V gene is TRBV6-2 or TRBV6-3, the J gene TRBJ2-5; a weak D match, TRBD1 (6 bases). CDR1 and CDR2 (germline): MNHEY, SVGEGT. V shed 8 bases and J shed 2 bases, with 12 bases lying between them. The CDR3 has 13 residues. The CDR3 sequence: CASRWTAQETQYF. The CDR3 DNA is TGTGCCAGCCGCTGGACAGCACAAGAGACCCAGTACTTC.

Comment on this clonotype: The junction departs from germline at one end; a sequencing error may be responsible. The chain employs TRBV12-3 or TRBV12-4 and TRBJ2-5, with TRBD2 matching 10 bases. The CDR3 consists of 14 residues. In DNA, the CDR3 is TGCGCCAGCAGCTTGGAAGCGGGAGGGGAGACCCAGTACTTC. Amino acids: CASSLEAGGETQYF.

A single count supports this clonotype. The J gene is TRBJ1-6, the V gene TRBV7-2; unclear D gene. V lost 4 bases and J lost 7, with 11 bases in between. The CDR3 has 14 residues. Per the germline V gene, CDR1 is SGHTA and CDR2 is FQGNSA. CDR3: CASSYQAQNSPLHF. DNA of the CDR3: TGTGCCAGCAGCTACCAGGCCCAGAATTCACCCCTCCACTTT.

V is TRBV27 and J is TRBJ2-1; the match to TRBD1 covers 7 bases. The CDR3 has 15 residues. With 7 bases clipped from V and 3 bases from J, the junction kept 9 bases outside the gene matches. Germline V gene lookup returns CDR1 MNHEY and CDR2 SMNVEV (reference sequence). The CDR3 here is CASKADRELYNEQFF. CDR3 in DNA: TGTGCCAGCAAAGCCGACAGGGAACTCTACAATGAGCAGTTCTTC.

CDR3 sequence (DNA): TGTGCCATCAGTGGCCTCTCCTTGGCTATCACAGATACGCAGTATTTT. The encoded protein is CAISGLSLAITDTQYF. The chain links TRBV10-3 to TRBJ2-3, with D uncertain. In germline, CDR1 is ENHRY, CDR2 SYGVKD. Trimming shortened V by 4 bases and J by 2 bases, and 16 bases separated the two germline ends. The CDR3 spans 16 residues.

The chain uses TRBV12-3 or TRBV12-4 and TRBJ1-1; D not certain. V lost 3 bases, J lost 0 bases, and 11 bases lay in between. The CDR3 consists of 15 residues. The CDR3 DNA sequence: TGTGCCAGCAGTTTCCGGACGGGAATGAACACTGAAGCTTTCTTT. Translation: CASSFRTGMNTEAFF.

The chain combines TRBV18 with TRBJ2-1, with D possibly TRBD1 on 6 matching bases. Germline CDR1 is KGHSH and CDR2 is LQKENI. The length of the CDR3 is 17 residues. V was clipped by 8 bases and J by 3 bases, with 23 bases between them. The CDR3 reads CASPPAQGSNLYNEQFF. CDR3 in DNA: TGTGCCAGCCCCCCCGCCCAGGGGTCCAACCTCTACAATGAGCAGTTCTTC.

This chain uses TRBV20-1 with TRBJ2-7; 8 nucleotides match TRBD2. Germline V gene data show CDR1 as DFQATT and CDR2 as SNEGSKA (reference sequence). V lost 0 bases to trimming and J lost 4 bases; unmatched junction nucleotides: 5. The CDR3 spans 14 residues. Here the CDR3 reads CSARDPKREYEQYF. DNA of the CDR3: TGCAGTGCTAGAGATCCAAAGCGGGAGTACGAGCAGTACTTC.

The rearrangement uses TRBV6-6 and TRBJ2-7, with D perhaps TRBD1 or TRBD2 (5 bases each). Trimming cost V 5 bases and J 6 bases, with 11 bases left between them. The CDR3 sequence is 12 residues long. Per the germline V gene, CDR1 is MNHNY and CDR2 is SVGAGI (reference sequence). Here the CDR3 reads CASSNQGAEQYF. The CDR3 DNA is TGTGCCAGCAGTAACCAGGGAGCCGAGCAGTACTTC.

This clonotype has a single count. The CDR3 loop is CASKTQGQETQYF. CDR3 bases: TGTGCCAGCAAAACACAGGGTCAAGAGACCCAGTACTTC. The V gene is TRBV12-3 or TRBV12-4, the J gene TRBJ2-5, with a weak D call TRBD1 (6 bases). There are 13 residues in the CDR3. Trimming took 7 bases from V and 2 from J, leaving 11 bases between them.

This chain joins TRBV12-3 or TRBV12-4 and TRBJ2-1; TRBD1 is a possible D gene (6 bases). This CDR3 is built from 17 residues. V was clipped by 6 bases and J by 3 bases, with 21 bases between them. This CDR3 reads CASSLPGGTRVYNEQFF. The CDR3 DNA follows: TGTGCCAGCAGCCTACCAGGTGGGACACGGGTCTACAATGAGCAGTTCTTC.

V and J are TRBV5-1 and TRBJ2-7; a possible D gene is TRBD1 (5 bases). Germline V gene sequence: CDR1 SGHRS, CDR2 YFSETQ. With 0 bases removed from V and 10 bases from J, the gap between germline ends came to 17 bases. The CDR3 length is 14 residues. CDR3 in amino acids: CASSLEAGKGTQYF. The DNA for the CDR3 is TGCGCCAGCAGCTTGGAAGCAGGGAAGGGTACCCAGTACTTC.

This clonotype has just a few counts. The DNA for the CDR3 is TGCAGTGGGACAGGGTCTAGCCAAGAGACCCAGTACTTC. This sequence encodes CSGTGSSQETQYF. This chain links TRBV20-1 with TRBJ2-5, with 8 bases aligning to TRBD1. Germline CDR1 is DFQATT and CDR2 is SNEGSKA (reference sequence). J lost 1 base, V lost 7 bases, and 5 bases had no gene match. The CDR3 runs to 13 residues.

CDR3 loop: CASSAGTGGLYEQYF. The CDR3 nucleotides are TGTGCCAGCAGCGCCGGGACAGGGGGCCTCTACGAGCAGTACTTC. V gene TRBV9 combines with J gene TRBJ2-7, with TRBD1 identical over 12 bases. V was clipped by 3 bases and J by 3 bases; unmatched bases: 4. The CDR3 is 15 amino acids. Per the germline V gene, CDR1 is SGDLS and CDR2 is YYNGEE. Supplemented by reference TRBV9 and TRBJ2-7, the full variable domain reads DSGVTQTPKHLITATGQRVTLRCSPRSGDLSVYWYQQSLDQGLQFLIQYYNGEERAKGNILERFSAQQFPDLHSELNLSSLELGDSALYFCASSAGTGGLYEQYFGPGTRLTVT.